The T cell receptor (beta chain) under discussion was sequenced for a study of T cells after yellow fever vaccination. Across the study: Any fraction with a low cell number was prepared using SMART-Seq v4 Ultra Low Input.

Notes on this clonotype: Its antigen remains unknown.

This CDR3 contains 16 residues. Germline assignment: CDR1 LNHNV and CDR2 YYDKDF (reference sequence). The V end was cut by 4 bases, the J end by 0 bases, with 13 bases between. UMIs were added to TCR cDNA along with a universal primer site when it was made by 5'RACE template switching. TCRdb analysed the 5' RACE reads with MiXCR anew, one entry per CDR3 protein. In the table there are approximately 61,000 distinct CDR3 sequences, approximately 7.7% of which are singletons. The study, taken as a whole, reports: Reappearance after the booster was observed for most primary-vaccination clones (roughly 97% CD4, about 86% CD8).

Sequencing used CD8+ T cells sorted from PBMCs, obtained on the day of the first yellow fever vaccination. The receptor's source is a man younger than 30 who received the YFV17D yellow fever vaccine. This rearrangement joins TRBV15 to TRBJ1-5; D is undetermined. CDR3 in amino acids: CATSKGRTYSNQPQHF. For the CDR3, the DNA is TGTGCCACCAGCAAAGGACGGACTTATAGCAATCAGCCCCAGCATTTT. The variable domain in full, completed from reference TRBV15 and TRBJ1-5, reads DAMVIQNPRYQVTQFGKPVTLSCSQTLNHNVMYWYQQKSSQAPKLLFHYYDKDFNNEADTPDNFQSRRPNTSFCFLDIRSPGLGDTAMYLCATSKGRTYSNQPQHFGDGTRLSIL.